This TCR beta chain came from a study of T cells in Graves' hyperthyroidism and ophthalmopathy. The study excluded patients with uncontrolled infection, other autoimmune disease, pregnancy or lactation. Trimming removed 4 bases at V and 2 bases at J, with 10 bases between. The CDR3 runs 13 residues. Looked up from germline, CDR1 is SGHRS and CDR2 is YFSETQ. This clonotype was seen at least ten times. Amplification of TCR beta CDR3 regions used RNA as the template. First-round RT-PCR targeting the TCR CDR3 was performed with the HTBI primer set. Using its own MiXCR run on the multiplex PCR reads, TCRdb lists one record per CDR3 protein. Of under 400,000 distinct CDR3 sequences in the sample, 15% to 18% were seen once.

V and J are TRBV5-1 and TRBJ2-7; D gene unclear. The source material was blood. The TCR sequence derives from a woman younger than 30 with Graves' hyperthyroidism that later progressed to Graves' ophthalmopathy. The CDR3: CASSPPMAYEQYF. The CDR3 coding sequence is TGCGCCAGCAGCCCCCCGATGGCCTACGAGCAGTACTTC.